The present T cell receptor beta chain was sequenced within a study of PD-1 and CTLA-4 blockade in melanoma. Germline values: CDR1 MDHEN, CDR2 SYDVKM. V shed 8 bases, J shed 7 bases, and the junction held 9 bases outside the gene matches. This CDR3 has 14 amino acids. Here immunoSEQ multiplex PCR was the method, and the copy in TCRdb shows in-frame clones only, minus some. Seen here are nearly 30,000 clones, 85% to 90% observed once, and the top ten hold around 7.8%. The clonotype originates from a human donor with melanoma. This sequence joins TRBV28 and TRBJ1-5, with 9 positions matching TRBD1. The source was CD8+ T cells from peripheral blood, collected before anti-PD-1 treatment. CDR3 loop: CASSLDRGRQPQHF. CDR3 in DNA: TGTGCCAGCTCATTGGACAGGGGTCGACAGCCCCAGCATTTT.